The clone carrying this TCR gamma chain rates as large. The sample originates from a study of gamma-delta chains in newborns, infants, children. For the study at large: Microbial exposure reportedly drives polyclonal innate γδ T cell expansion after birth.

TCRdb re-called the reads via CATT. The sample yields approximately 1,100 gamma-chain clones, about 2.2% seen once. CDR1 is EGSTGY, CDR2 YDSYTSSV, per germline. The CDR3 spans 12 residues. The trim removed 0 bases at V and 11 bases at J, leaving 7 bases unmatched. J is TRGJ1 or TRGJ2 and V is TRGV4. The sequenced material came from blood. The sequence was obtained from a child who was a newborn, infant or young child, either healthy, febrile or measles-vaccinated (not recorded which). As DNA, the CDR3 is TGTGCCACCTGGGATGGGCCGTATGAGAAACTCTTT. This encodes CATWDGPYEKLF.